This TCR beta chain was obtained from a study of CD8 T cells in ankylosing spondylitis. Points from the study as a whole: Peripheral blood samples showed relatively rare disease-linked clones, and these clones were CD8+. Reactive arthritis synovial fluid and blood previously showed some of these motif variants. The clones that were linked to disease were reported to be significantly enriched in matched synovial fluid samples from ankylosing spondylitis patients.

By quantitative 5'-RACE with molecular barcodes, the TCR beta libraries were made. TCRdb processed the 5' RACE reads anew with MiXCR; each CDR3 protein has one entry. The sample lists 250,000 to 400,000 distinct CDR3 sequences, more than 9% occurring once. Comment on this clonotype: As yet, its antigen is unknown. This CDR3 is missing its conserved last phenylalanine or tryptophan, likely due to a read error.

Trimming pared 4 bases from V and 2 bases from J, leaving 10 bases between. The CDR3 is 14 amino acids. Germline assignment: CDR1 SGHTA and CDR2 FQGTGA. Sequencing was performed on blood, either unsorted or a sorted T cell fraction (not recorded which). This clonotype was obtained from a female donor with ankylosing spondylitis or in good health (not recorded which). The chain joins TRBV7-3 to TRBJ2-3; D call uncertain. The CDR3 DNA reads as TGTGCCAGCAGCTCCACCAGGAACACAGATACGCAGTATTCT. This sequence encodes CASSSTRNTDTQYS.